The 21 T cell receptor beta chains below come from one sample, sequenced in a study of blood T cell repertoires in COVID-19 (dated by TCRdb to the early 2020s). Libraries were built with the immunoSEQ multiplex PCR assay. TCRdb took this table from immuneACCESS and kept in-frame rearrangements with V and J called. Such tables lack part of the clones; where checked against another copy, unresolved V genes explain under half of the gap, and the rest is unexplained. Across this sample there are about 59,000 clones, with roughly 90% seen only once. Of the sample, less than 6.5% is held by the ten largest clones. Sample: peripheral blood. The receptors shown here come from a man aged 80 or over in a cohort sampled during active COVID-19.

The chain has TRBV9 and TRBJ2-7; TRBD1 matches 8 bases. J lost 2 bases, V lost 0 bases, and 4 bases had no gene match. CDR3 length: 15 residues. Germline V gives CDR1 SGDLS, CDR2 YYNGEE. CDR3 protein: CASSVGQGATYEQYF. CDR3 in DNA: TGTGCCAGCAGCGTAGGCCAGGGGGCAACCTACGAGCAGTACTTC.

Concerning this clone: The germline gene is not matched at one end of the junction; a read error may be the cause. This chain joins TRBV7-2 and TRBJ1-1; tentatively, D is TRBD1 (6 bases). This CDR3 is built from 15 residues. The V gene's germline CDR1 is SGHTA and CDR2 FQGNSA. CDR3 protein: CASSLAGGAWSEAFF. The CDR3, as DNA: TGTGCCAGCAGCCTAGCTGGGGGCGCGTGGTCTGAAGCTTTCTTT.

The CDR3 protein is CASSAGLAGGTGELFF. For the CDR3, the DNA is TGTGCCAGCAGCGCGGGACTAGCGGGAGGCACCGGGGAGCTGTTTTTT. The chain carries TRBV5-6 and TRBJ2-2; 15 nucleotides agree with TRBD2. This CDR3 region has 16 residues. V lost 4 bases and J lost 4; bases outside the gene matches: 2. Looked up from germline, CDR1 is SGHDT and CDR2 is YYEEEE.

The V gene is TRBV7-2, the J gene TRBJ2-6; D call uncertain. Trimming cost V 5 bases and J 0 bases, with 8 bases left between them. Per germline, CDR1 SGHTA and CDR2 FQGNSA. The CDR3 is 15 amino acids. This CDR3 reads CASSLQISGANVLTF. The CDR3 coding sequence is TGTGCCAGCAGCCTACAGATCTCTGGGGCCAACGTCCTGACTTTC.

The chain combines TRBV29-1 with TRBJ1-1, with D possibly TRBD1 on 6 matching bases. The length of the CDR3 is 12 residues. Germline V gives CDR1 SQVTM, CDR2 ANQGSEA. The V end was cut by 6 bases, the J end by 7 bases, with 15 bases between. CDR3 nucleotides: TGCAGCGTGGGCACCGGGACAAGTGAAGCTTTCTTT. It specifies CSVGTGTSEAFF.

The chain is built from TRBV24-1 and TRBJ2-7, with D maybe TRBD2 (5 bases). V shed 4 bases and J shed 6 bases, with 12 bases lying between them. Germline V gene sequence: CDR1 KGHDR, CDR2 SFDVKD. The CDR3 contains 13 residues. The chain's CDR3 is CATSEPGNGEQYF. CDR3 nucleotide sequence: TGTGCCACCAGTGAACCGGGAAACGGCGAGCAGTACTTC.

This clone occurred once. The rearrangement joins TRBV6-5 to TRBJ1-1; 7 nucleotides agree with TRBD1. V trimming: 2 bases; J trimming: 0 bases; junction bases outside the gene matches: 6. This CDR3 has 16 residues. Germline V gene data show CDR1 as MNHEY and CDR2 as SVGAGI. CDR3 nucleotides: TGTGCCAGCAGTTACGAACAGGGGTGGGTGAACACTGAAGCTTTCTTT. As protein: CASSYEQGWVNTEAFF.

The V gene is TRBV5-1, the J gene TRBJ1-6; weak D call: TRBD1 (6 bases). The germline CDR1 and CDR2 sequences are SGHRS and YFSETQ. The CDR3 totals 15 residues. Trimming took off 4 bases at V and 9 bases at J, with 17 bases between the two ends. CDR3 residues: CASSLNRDNSSPLHF. The CDR3 coding sequence is TGCGCCAGCAGCCTTAACCGGGACAACTCTTCACCCCTCCACTTT.

V usage is TRBV12-5 and J usage is TRBJ1-5, with TRBD1 matching 9 bases. The CDR3 length is 18 residues. After removal of 0 bases from V and 4 bases from J, the junction contained 10 bases not matched to a gene. From germline, CDR1 is LGHNT and CDR2 FRNRAP. CDR3 nucleotides: TGTGCTAGTGGTTTGGTAATGTGGGGGGGGACAGGGAATCAGCCCCAGCATTTT. This codes for CASGLVMWGGTGNQPQHF.

This clone was seen more than once but under ten times. This chain links TRBV6-4 with TRBJ2-7; TRBD2 matches at 16 bases. The CDR3 is 19 residues long. Per the germline V gene, CDR1 is MRHNA and CDR2 is SNTAGT. The J segment lost 0 bases and the V segment lost 6 bases, leaving 11 bases of the junction unmatched. CDR3 nucleotide sequence: TGTGCCAGCAGACCCGGGACTAGCGGGAGGGTCTTGATCTCCTACGAGCAGTACTTC. Amino acid sequence: CASRPGTSGRVLISYEQYF.

The genes are TRBV4-2 and TRBJ2-1; TRBD1 is a possible D gene (5 bases). The V and J ends lost 0 bases and 8 bases respectively, with 11 bases between them. This CDR3 region has 14 residues. Germline V lookup: CDR1 LGHNA, CDR2 YNFKEQ. DNA for the CDR3: TGTGCCAGCAGCCAAGATAAAGGGGTGGATGAGCAGTTCTTC. Its protein product is CASSQDKGVDEQFF.

This sequence joins TRBV4-2 and TRBJ2-5, with TRBD2 identical over 13 bases. CDR3 length equals 17 residues. V was clipped by 0 bases and J by 5 bases; unmatched bases: 6. CDR1 is LGHNA and CDR2 is YNFKEQ in the germline V gene. The CDR3 region is CASSQDPLAGGRETQYF. The CDR3 coding sequence is TGTGCCAGCAGCCAAGACCCACTAGCGGGGGGGCGGGAGACCCAGTACTTC.

J is TRBJ1-1 and V is TRBV2; 10 nucleotides line up with TRBD1. Per germline, CDR1 SNHLY and CDR2 FYNNEI. The CDR3 spans 12 residues. J lost 12 bases, V lost 5 bases, and 6 bases had no gene match. The CDR3 coding sequence is TGTGCCAGCAGTCTCGGGACAGGGGAAACTTTCTTT. Translating gives CASSLGTGETFF.

This chain links TRBV7-9 with TRBJ1-1, with D possibly TRBD1 on 6 matching bases. This CDR3 is 15 amino acids long. Germline V gene sequence: CDR1 SEHNR, CDR2 FQNEAQ (reference sequence). V was pared by 5 bases and J by 1 base, with 14 bases between. CDR3 DNA: TGTGCCAGCAGCGTCGGAGACAGGACGAACACTGAAGCTTTCTTT. Its protein is CASSVGDRTNTEAFF. Variable domain in full (rest from reference TRBV7-9 and TRBJ1-1): DTGVSQNPRHKITKRGQNVTFRCDPISEHNRLYWYRQTLGQGPEFLTYFQNEAQLEKSRLLSDRFSAERPKGSFSTLEIQRTEQGDSAMYLCASSVGDRTNTEAFFGQGTRLTVV.

This clone was recorded only once. V gene TRBV18 combines with J gene TRBJ2-1, with 9 bases aligning to TRBD2. V shed 0 bases and J 0 bases; nucleotides not matched to a gene: 3. The germline gives CDR1 KGHSH, CDR2 LQKENI. The CDR3 sequence is 17 residues long. CDR3: CASSPPLAGDSYNEQFF. Written as DNA, the CDR3 is TGTGCCAGCTCACCACCGTTAGCGGGAGACTCCTACAATGAGCAGTTCTTC.

The rearrangement uses TRBV15 and TRBJ2-2, with D tentatively TRBD2 (6 bases). The CDR3 extends over 16 amino acids. Trimming stripped 0 bases from V and 5 bases from J, with 13 bases between. Looked up from germline, CDR1 is LNHNV and CDR2 is YYDKDF (reference sequence). Written as DNA, the CDR3 is TGTGCCACCAGCAGAGATCGGCGGGGAAGAACCGGGGAGCTGTTTTTT. Residues: CATSRDRRGRTGELFF. The whole variable domain, filled in from reference TRBV15 and TRBJ2-2, reads DAMVIQNPRYQVTQFGKPVTLSCSQTLNHNVMYWYQQKSSQAPKLLFHYYDKDFNNEADTPDNFQSRRPNTSFCFLDIRSPGLGDTAMYLCATSRDRRGRTGELFFGEGSRLTVL.

The chain uses TRBV5-1 and TRBJ2-7; weak D call: TRBD1 (6 bases). The germline CDR1 and CDR2 sequences are SGHRS and YFSETQ. Trimming shortened V by 6 bases and J by 7 bases, and 14 bases separated the two germline ends. This CDR3 is 12 amino acids long. This CDR3 is CASKPTGFEQYF. The CDR3 DNA sequence: TGCGCCAGCAAGCCGACAGGTTTTGAGCAGTACTTC.

This chain connects TRBV3-1 (or the pseudogene TRBV3-2) to TRBJ2-7, with D perhaps TRBD2 (7 bases). Trimming cost V 2 bases and J 6 bases, with 17 bases left between them. Germline loops: CDR1 LGHDT, CDR2 YNNKEL (reference sequence). CDR3 length: 15 residues. The DNA of the CDR3 is TGTGCCAGCAGCCAACCCGGGGGGCGGGCCACCGAGCAGTACTTC. Translated, it gives CASSQPGGRATEQYF.

The rearrangement uses TRBV6-5 and TRBJ2-3; D is undetermined. The germline gives CDR1 MNHEY, CDR2 SVGAGI. Trimming removed 7 bases at V and 3 bases at J, with 5 bases between. The CDR3 has 11 residues. CDR3 in DNA: TGTGCCAGCACAAATACAGATACGCAGTATTTT. As protein: CASTNTDTQYF.

The V call is TRBV9, the J call TRBJ2-7; D unresolved. The V end lost 0 bases, the J end lost 3 bases, and 4 bases lay between the germline ends. CDR3 length equals 12 residues. Germline values: CDR1 SGDLS, CDR2 YYNGEE. CDR3 DNA: TGTGCCAGCAGCGTAGCCGGCTACGAGCAGTACTTC. Translated: CASSVAGYEQYF. The variable domain in full, completed from reference TRBV9 and TRBJ2-7, reads DSGVTQTPKHLITATGQRVTLRCSPRSGDLSVYWYQQSLDQGLQFLIQYYNGEERAKGNILERFSAQQFPDLHSELNLSSLELGDSALYFCASSVAGYEQYFGPGTRLTVT.

The chain links TRBV3-1 (or the pseudogene TRBV3-2) to TRBJ2-1; 7 bases fit TRBD2. The CDR3 runs to 15 residues. Germline V gene sequence: CDR1 LGHDT, CDR2 YNNKEL (reference sequence). After removal of 6 bases from V and 1 base from J, the junction contained 6 bases not matched to a gene. CDR3 protein: CASSQSGVSYNEQFF. CDR3 sequence (DNA): TGTGCCAGCAGTCAGAGCGGGGTATCCTACAATGAGCAGTTCTTC.